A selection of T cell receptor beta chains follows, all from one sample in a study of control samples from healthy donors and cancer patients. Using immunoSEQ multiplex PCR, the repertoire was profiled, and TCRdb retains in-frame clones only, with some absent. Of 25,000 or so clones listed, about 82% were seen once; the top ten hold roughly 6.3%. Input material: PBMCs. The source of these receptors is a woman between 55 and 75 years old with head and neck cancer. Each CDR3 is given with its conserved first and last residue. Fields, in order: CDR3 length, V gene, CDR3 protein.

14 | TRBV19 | CASSYQQGNQPQHF
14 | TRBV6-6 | CASRTTLLNTEAFF
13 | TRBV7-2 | CASSWTSYNEQFF
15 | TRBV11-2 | CASSSDRGQGGELFF
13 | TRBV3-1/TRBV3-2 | CASKGTEVGGYTF
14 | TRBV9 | CASSVTGSADTQYF
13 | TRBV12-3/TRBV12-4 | CASSGQESYEQYF
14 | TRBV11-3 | CASSYREGVDTQYF
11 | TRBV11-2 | CASSLTGELFF
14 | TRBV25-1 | CASKGTGDNSPLHF
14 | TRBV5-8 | CASSLEQASYGYTF
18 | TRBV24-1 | CATSDIPGQILNNYGYTF